This is a list of T cell receptor beta chains from one sample in a study of regulatory T cells in long-lasting Graves disease. From the multiplex PCR reads, TCRdb called clonotypes with MiXCR, one entry per CDR3 protein. The table includes hundreds of thousands of distinct CDR3 sequences, about 21% detected once. Sequencing was performed on peripheral blood mononuclear cells (PBMCs), taken when the disease was refractory, from a patient treated with antithyroid drugs. These receptors were obtained from a female donor with Graves disease. Each CDR3 is given with its conserved first and last residue. Fields, in order: D gene, V gene, J gene, clone size, CDR3 DNA, CDR3 protein. A D gene is named only where the DNA matches it firmly. Size is omitted from some rows. Given values are once, few, many or a class for expanded clones.

D gene: TRBD2; V gene: TRBV3-1; J gene: TRBJ2-7; clone size: many; CDR3 DNA: TGTGCCAGCAGCGCGACAGGACTAGCGGGAGGTGAGCAGTACTTC; CDR3 protein: CASSATGLAGGEQYF
D gene: TRBD1; V gene: TRBV5-6; J gene: TRBJ1-2; clone size: -; CDR3 DNA: TGTGCCAGCAGCTTCCAGGGGGGGGCTAACTATGGCTACACCTTC; CDR3 protein: CASSFQGGANYGYTF
D gene: TRBD1; V gene: TRBV7-9; J gene: TRBJ1-4; clone size: -; CDR3 DNA: TGTGCCAGCAGCCGGACAGGGGAAGGGGAAAAACTGTTTTTT; CDR3 protein: CASSRTGEGEKLFF
D gene: -; V gene: TRBV2; J gene: TRBJ2-5; clone size: -; CDR3 DNA: TGTGCCAGCAGTGAAGGTGGAGGGTTCGGAGAGACCCAGTACTTC; CDR3 protein: CASSEGGGFGETQYF
D gene: -; V gene: TRBV9; J gene: TRBJ1-6; clone size: -; CDR3 DNA: TGTGCCAGCAGCGTAGATCGGGGATCACCCCTCCACTTT; CDR3 protein: CASSVDRGSPLHF
D gene: TRBD2; V gene: TRBV20-1; J gene: TRBJ2-1; clone size: many; CDR3 DNA: TGCAGTGCAACGGGACTTACGCCTGGACTAGCGGACTACAATGAGCAGTTCTTC; CDR3 protein: CSATGLTPGLADYNEQFF
D gene: -; V gene: TRBV9; J gene: TRBJ2-2; clone size: many; CDR3 DNA: TGCGCCAGCAGCTTGCGGGGTGACACCGGGGAGCTGTTTTTT; CDR3 protein: CASSLRGDTGELFF
D gene: -; V gene: TRBV10-1; J gene: TRBJ1-5; clone size: many; CDR3 DNA: TGCGCCAGCAGTGATAACAGCAATCAGCCCCAGCATTTT; CDR3 protein: CASSDNSNQPQHF
D gene: TRBD2; V gene: TRBV27; J gene: TRBJ2-7; clone size: -; CDR3 DNA: TGTGCCAGCAGTTTGACAGTGGCGGGGGGCGAGCAGTACTTC; CDR3 protein: CASSLTVAGGEQYF
D gene: -; V gene: TRBV9; J gene: TRBJ2-7; clone size: many; CDR3 DNA: TGTGCCAGCAGCGTAGGTGAAGGGCCTTACGAGCAGTACTTC; CDR3 protein: CASSVGEGPYEQYF
D gene: TRBD2; V gene: TRBV11-2; J gene: TRBJ2-3; clone size: -; CDR3 DNA: TGTGACAGCAGCTTACGTTTGTCTAGCGGGACTTCAGATACGCAGTATTTT; CDR3 protein: CDSSLRLSSGTSDTQYF
D gene: -; V gene: TRBV9; J gene: TRBJ1-5; clone size: -; CDR3 DNA: TGTGCCAGCAGCGTATACCCACACGACCTTCAGCCCCAGCATTTT; CDR3 protein: CASSVYPHDLQPQHF
D gene: TRBD2; V gene: TRBV10-2; J gene: TRBJ2-5; clone size: few; CDR3 DNA: TGCGCCAGCAGAGGTAGCGGGAGCGTGGGGGAGACCCAGTACTTC; CDR3 protein: CASRGSGSVGETQYF